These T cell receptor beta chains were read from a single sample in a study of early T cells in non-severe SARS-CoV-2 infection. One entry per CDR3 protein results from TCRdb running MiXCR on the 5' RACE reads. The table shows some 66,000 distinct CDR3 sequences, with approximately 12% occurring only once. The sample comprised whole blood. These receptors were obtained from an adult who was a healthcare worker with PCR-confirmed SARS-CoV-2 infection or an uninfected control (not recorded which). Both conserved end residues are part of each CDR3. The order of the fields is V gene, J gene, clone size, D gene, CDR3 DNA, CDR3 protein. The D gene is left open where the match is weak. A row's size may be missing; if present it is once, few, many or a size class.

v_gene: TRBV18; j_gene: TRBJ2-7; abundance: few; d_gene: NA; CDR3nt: TGTGCCAGCTCACCCCTAGGACAGAGAGTCTACGAGCAGTACTTC; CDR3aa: CASSPLGQRVYEQYF
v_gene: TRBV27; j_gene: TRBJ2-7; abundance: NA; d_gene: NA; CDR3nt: TGTGCCAGCAGTTTATTGGCCACCTGGCGCCACGAGCAGTACTTC; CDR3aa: CASSLLATWRHEQYF
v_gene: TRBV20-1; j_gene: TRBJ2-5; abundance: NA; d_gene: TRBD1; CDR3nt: TGCAGTGCCGATTTTGACAGGGGGCAAGAGAGAATGACCCAGTACTTC; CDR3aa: CSADFDRGQERMTQYF
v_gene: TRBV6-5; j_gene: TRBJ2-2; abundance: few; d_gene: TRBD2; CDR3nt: TGTGCCAGCAGGCCGCCGGGACTAGCGGGGGGGCCTGCCGGGGAGCTGTTTTTT; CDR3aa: CASRPPGLAGGPAGELFF
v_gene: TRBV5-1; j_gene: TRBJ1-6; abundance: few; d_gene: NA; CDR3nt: TGCGCCAGCAGCGTAGAAGGCTCCTATAATTCACCCCTCCACTTT; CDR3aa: CASSVEGSYNSPLHF
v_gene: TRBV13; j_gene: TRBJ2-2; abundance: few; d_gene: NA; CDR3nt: TGTGCCAGCCTACAGGTCGGCGGCACCGGGGAGCTGTTTTTT; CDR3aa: CASLQVGGTGELFF
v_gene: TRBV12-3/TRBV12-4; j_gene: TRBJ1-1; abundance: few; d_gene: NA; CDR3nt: TGTGCCAGCAGCCTAGGGGGACGGGGAGAAGCTTTCTTT; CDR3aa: CASSLGGRGEAFF
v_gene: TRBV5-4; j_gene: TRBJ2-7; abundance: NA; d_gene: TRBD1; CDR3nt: TGTGCCAGCAGCAAGGGGACAGGGGGCTCCTCCTACGAGCAGTACTTC; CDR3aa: CASSKGTGGSSYEQYF
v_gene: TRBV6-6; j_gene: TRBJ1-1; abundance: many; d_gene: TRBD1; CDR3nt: TGTGCCAGCAGTTACTCGTCCCAGGGGGCCGGAGGTGAAGCTTTCTTT; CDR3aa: CASSYSSQGAGGEAFF
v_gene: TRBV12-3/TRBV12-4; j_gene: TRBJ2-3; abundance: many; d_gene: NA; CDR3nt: TGTGCCAGCAGTTTAGGGCTAGGGCGTAATGTCATTGATACGCAGTATTTT; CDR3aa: CASSLGLGRNVIDTQYF
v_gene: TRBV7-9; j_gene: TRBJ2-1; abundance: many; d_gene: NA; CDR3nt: TGTGCCAGCAGCTTACGACAGGCCGCGAATGAGCAGTTCTTC; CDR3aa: CASSLRQAANEQFF
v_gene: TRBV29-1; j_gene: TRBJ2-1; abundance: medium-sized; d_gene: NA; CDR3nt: TGCAGCGTTGGGGACTTAACCCTTATCTTC; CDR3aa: CSVGDLTLIF
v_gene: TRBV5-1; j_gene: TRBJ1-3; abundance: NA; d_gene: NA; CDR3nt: TGCGCCAGCAGCACAGGGACATTTGCTGGAAACACCATATATTTT; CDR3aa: CASSTGTFAGNTIYF
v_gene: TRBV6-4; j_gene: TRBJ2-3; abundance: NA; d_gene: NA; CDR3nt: TGTGCCAGCAGTGGGACAGTGCAGGGTAGCATGTCCCACACAGATACGCAGTATTTT; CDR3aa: CASSGTVQGSMSHTDTQYF
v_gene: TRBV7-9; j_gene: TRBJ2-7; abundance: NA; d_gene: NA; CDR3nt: TGTGTCAGCAGCTTAACGGACGGCCCCTACGAGCAGTACTTC; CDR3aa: CVSSLTDGPYEQYF
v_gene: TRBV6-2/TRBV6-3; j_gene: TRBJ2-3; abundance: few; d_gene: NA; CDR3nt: TGTGCCAGCAGCCACCCTCCCACAGATACGCAGTATTTT; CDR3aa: CASSHPPTDTQYF
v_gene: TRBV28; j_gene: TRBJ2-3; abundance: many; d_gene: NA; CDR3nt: TGTGCCAGCAGTTTACCCCCTGCTGGGTCCGGACAAGATACGCAGTATTTT; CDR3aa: CASSLPPAGSGQDTQYF
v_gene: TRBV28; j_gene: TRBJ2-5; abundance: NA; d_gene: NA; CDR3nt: TGTGCCAGCAGTTTGGTGGGCCAAGAGACCCAGTACTTC; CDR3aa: CASSLVGQETQYF
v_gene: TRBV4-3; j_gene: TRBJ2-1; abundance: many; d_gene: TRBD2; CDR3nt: TGCGCCAGCAGCCAAGCATGGCTAGCGGGGGGCATGAATGAGCAGTTCTTC; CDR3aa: CASSQAWLAGGMNEQFF
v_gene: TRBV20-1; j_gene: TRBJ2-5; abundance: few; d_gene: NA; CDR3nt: TGCAGTGCTCGCATGGAGACCCAGTACTTC; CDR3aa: CSARMETQYF
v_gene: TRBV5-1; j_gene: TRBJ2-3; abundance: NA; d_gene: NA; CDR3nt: TGCGCCAGCAGCTACGGACAACGCACAGATACGCAGTATTTT; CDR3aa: CASSYGQRTDTQYF
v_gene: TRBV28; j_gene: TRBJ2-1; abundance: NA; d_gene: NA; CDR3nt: TGTGCCAGCAGGCCACTCCGGGGGCGTTACAATGAGCAGTTCTTC; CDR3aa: CASRPLRGRYNEQFF
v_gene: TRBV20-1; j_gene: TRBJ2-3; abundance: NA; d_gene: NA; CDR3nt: TGCAGTGCAGGGGGGTTTAGAGGAGATACGCAGTATTTT; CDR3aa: CSAGGFRGDTQYF
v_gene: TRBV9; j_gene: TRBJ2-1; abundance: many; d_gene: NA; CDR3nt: TGTGCCAGCAGCGTAGCTACTGGGGCCTACAATGAGCAGTTCTTC; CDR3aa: CASSVATGAYNEQFF
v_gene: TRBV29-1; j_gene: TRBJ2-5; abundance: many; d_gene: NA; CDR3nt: TGCAGCGTTAACACAGGGATAGAGACCCAGTACTTC; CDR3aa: CSVNTGIETQYF
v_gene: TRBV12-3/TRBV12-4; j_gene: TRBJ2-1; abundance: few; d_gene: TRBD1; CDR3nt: TGTGCCAGCAGTTTCGAGGGACAGGTCCCATACAATGAGCAGTTCTTC; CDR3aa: CASSFEGQVPYNEQFF
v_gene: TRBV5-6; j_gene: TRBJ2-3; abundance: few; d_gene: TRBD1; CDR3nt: TGTGCCAGCAGCTTGGGAGGGGGCGGCACAGATACGCAGTATTTT; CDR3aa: CASSLGGGGTDTQYF
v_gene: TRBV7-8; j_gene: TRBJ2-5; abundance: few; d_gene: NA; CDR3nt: TGTGCCAGCAGCCAGGGGAACCAAGAGACCCAGTACTTC; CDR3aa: CASSQGNQETQYF
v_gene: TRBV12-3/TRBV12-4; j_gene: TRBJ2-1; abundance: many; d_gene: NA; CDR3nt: TGTGCCAGCAGTTTATCCCCCCCTGGCCGCAATGAGCAGTTCTTC; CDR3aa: CASSLSPPGRNEQFF
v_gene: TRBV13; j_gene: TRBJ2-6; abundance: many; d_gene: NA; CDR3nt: TGTGCCAGCAGCTTCTGGGAGTCTGGGGCCAACGTCCTGACTTTC; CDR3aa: CASSFWESGANVLTF
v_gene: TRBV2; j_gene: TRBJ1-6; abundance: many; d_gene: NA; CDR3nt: TGTGCCAGCGGCGTTTACCGAGGGGAATCACCCCTCCACTTT; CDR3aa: CASGVYRGESPLHF
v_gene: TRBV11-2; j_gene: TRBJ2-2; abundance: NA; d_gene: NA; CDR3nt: TGTGCCAGCAGCTTAGTAAACATAGACGATAACACCGGGGAGCTGTTTTTT; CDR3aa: CASSLVNIDDNTGELFF
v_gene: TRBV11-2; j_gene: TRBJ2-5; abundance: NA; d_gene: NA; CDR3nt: TGTGCCAGCAGCTTAGGGTACGGCGAGACCCAGTACTTC; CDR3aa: CASSLGYGETQYF
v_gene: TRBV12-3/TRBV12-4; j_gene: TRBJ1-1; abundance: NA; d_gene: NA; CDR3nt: TGTGCCAGCAGCAGGTGGAACACTGAAGCTTTCTTT; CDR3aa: CASSRWNTEAFF
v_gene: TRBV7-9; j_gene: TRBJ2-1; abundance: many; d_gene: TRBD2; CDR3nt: TGTGCCAGCAGCGACTCTAGCGGGGCCTTCTACAATGAGCAGTTCTTC; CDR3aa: CASSDSSGAFYNEQFF
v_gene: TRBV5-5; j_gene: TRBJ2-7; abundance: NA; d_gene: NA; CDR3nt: TGTGCCAGCAGCATAAGTCACCGGGACACCAACACCTACGAGCAGTACTTC; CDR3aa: CASSISHRDTNTYEQYF
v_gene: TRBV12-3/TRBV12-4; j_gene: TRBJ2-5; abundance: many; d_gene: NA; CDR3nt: TGTGCCAGCAGTTTATGGGGTTCGGGCCAAGAGACCCAGTACTTC; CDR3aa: CASSLWGSGQETQYF
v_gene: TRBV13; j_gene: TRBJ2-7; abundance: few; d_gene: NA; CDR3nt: TGTGCCAGCAGCTTAGGGAGCGACCAGCAGTACTTC; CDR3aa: CASSLGSDQQYF
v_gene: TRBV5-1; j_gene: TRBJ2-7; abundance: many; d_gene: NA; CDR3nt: TGCGCCAGCAGCATCCGCCCAGGAGCGGCCACCTACGAGCAGTACTTC; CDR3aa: CASSIRPGAATYEQYF
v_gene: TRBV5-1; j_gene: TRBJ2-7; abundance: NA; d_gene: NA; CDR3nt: TGCGCCAGCAGCTCCTCTCCTGGGAAAATGAGCGAGCAGTACTTC; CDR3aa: CASSSSPGKMSEQYF
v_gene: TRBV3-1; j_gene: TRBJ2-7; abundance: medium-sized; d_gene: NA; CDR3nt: TGTGCCAGCAGCCAAGTCGGGGTTGACGAGCAGTACTTC; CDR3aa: CASSQVGVDEQYF
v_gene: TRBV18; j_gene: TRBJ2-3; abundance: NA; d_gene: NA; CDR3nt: TGTGCCAGCTCACCCGACGTCCTAGATACGCAGTATTTT; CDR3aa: CASSPDVLDTQYF
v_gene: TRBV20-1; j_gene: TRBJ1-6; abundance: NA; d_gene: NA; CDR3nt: TGCAGTGCTAGGGAAACCGGGGCAGCTAATTCACCCCTCCACTTT; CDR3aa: CSARETGAANSPLHF
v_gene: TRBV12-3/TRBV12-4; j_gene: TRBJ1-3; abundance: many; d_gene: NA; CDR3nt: TGTGCCAGCAGTTTTTCCGGAAACACCATATATTTT; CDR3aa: CASSFSGNTIYF
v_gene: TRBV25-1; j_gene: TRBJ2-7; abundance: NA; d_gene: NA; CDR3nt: TGTGCCAGCAGTAAAGGGATTGGCTACGAGCAGTACTTC; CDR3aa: CASSKGIGYEQYF
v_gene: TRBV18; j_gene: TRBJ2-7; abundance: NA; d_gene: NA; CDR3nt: TGTGCCAGCTCACCGGCTGGTCAGCAATCCTACGAGCAGTACTTC; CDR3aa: CASSPAGQQSYEQYF
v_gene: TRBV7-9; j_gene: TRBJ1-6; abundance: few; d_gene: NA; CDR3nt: TGTGCCAGCAGCTTGGGACTTTCACCCCTCCACTTT; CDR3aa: CASSLGLSPLHF
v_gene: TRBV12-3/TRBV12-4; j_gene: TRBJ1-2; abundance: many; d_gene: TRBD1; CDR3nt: TGTGCCAGCAGCTTAACCGGGACAGGGCAAGGCTACACCTTC; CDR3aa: CASSLTGTGQGYTF
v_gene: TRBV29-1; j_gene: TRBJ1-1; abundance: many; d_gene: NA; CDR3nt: TGCAGCGTTGAAGTGGCGGGGGGGGCCACTGAAGCTTTCTTT; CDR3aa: CSVEVAGGATEAFF
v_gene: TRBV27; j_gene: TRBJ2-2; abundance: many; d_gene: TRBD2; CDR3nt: TGTGCCAGCAGTTGTCCTAGCGGGAGGAACGACACCGGGGAGCTGTTTTTT; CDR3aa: CASSCPSGRNDTGELFF
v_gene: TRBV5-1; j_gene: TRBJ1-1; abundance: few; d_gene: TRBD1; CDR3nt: TGCGCCAGCAGCTTCCAGGGGGTGAGGACTGAAGCTTTCTTT; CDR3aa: CASSFQGVRTEAFF
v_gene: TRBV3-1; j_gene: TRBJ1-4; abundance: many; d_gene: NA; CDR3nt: TGTGCCAGCAGCCCCCAAGCTGCAACTAATGAAAAACTGTTTTTT; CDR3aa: CASSPQAATNEKLFF
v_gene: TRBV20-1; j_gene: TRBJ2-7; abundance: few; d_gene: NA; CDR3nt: TGCAGTGCACCCAGGACTGAGGGATACGAGCAGTACTTC; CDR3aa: CSAPRTEGYEQYF
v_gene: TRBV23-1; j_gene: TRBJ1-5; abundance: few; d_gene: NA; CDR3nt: TGCGCCAGCAGTCAACCGGGCCGGCATCAGCCCCAGCATTTT; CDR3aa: CASSQPGRHQPQHF
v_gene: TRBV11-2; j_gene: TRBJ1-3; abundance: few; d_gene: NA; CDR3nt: TGTGCCAGCAGCAGAGGGGACATTGGAAACACCATATATTTT; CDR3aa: CASSRGDIGNTIYF
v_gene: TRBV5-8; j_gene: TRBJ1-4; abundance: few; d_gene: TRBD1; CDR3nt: TGTGCCAGCAGCGATCGACAGGGACAATCTAATGAAAAACTGTTTTTT; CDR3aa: CASSDRQGQSNEKLFF